This T cell receptor (beta chain) was obtained from a study of cytomegalovirus exposure and HLA in healthy donors. General study results and limits: Several of the most significant clusters were apparently associated with common viral pathogens in a later analysis. Rates of TCR association differed by HLA locus in a later analysis, with DRB1 highest and HLA-C lowest. Researchers left out some V segments, among them TRBV6-2 and TRBV6-3, as indistinguishable.

This CDR3 contains 18 residues. V lost 1 base and J lost 0, with 13 bases in between. Germline V CDR1 and CDR2: SGHVS, FQNEAQ. Vbeta (60) and Jbeta (13) primers were used in the PCR. The data were produced by immunoSEQ multiplex PCR, yet TCRdb's version contains in-frame clones alone and is incomplete. The sample shows over 200,000 clones, approximately 70% of them seen only once. As for this clone: The antigen is undetermined.

This chain connects TRBV7-8 to TRBJ2-6; tentatively, D is TRBD1 (6 bases). The receptor was isolated from a man in his forties or fifties in good health and CMV-seropositive. The sequencing input was PBMCs. The CDR3 DNA is TGTGCCAGCAGCTTAGAAAAACAACAGGGCTCTGGGGCCAACGTCCTGACTTTC. It encodes CASSLEKQQGSGANVLTF. The full variable domain, completed using reference TRBV7-8 and TRBJ2-6, is GAGVSQSPRYKVAKRGQDVALRCDPISGHVSLFWYQQALGQGPEFLTYFQNEAQLDKSGLPSDRFFAERPEGSVSTLKIQRTQQEDSAVYLCASSLEKQQGSGANVLTFGAGSRLTVL.